This T cell receptor beta chain was observed in a study of T cell responses to AZD1222 COVID-19 vaccine. As concerns this clone: The antigen is not known.

The table came from immunoSEQ multiplex PCR; TCRdb's copy has only in-frame clones and leaves some out. The data show 160,000 or so clones, roughly 94% seen once. Study outcomes and limitations: Just a handful of people given AZD1222 tested seropositive at baseline. The donor cohort was predominantly white British with a female majority, and clonal diversity may have been underestimated.

Sequenced material: peripheral blood, taken on day 0 of MenACWY control vaccination. This TCR was sampled from an adult in good health.

CDR3: CSALLAGSIGELFF. In DNA form, the CDR3 reads TGCAGCGCCTTACTAGCGGGATCCATCGGGGAGCTGTTTTTT. V is TRBV29-1 and J is TRBJ2-2, with 10 bases matching TRBD2. V shed 7 bases and J 7 bases; nucleotides not matched to a gene: 9. Germline V lookup: CDR1 SQVTM, CDR2 ANQGSEA. The CDR3 sequence is 14 residues long.